A single sample gave rise to the 17 T cell receptor beta chains below, sequenced in a study of blood T cell repertoires in COVID-19. Measured with immunoSEQ multiplex PCR; TCRdb has only the in-frame clones, and not every one. Of some 14,000 clones in the sample, approximately 73% are singletons; the top ten hold more than 7.5%. Sequencing input: peripheral blood. All receptors derive from a man between 65 and 85 years old with acute or convalescent COVID-19.

CDR3 sequence reads: CASSLMGQLNSPLHF. The CDR3 region has the DNA TGTGCCAGTAGCTTAATGGGACAGCTAAATTCACCCCTCCACTTT. The chain links TRBV19 to TRBJ1-6; the match to TRBD1 covers 7 bases. V was clipped by 6 bases and J by 7 bases; unmatched bases: 9. The CDR3 consists of 15 residues. The V gene's germline CDR1 is LNHDA and CDR2 SQIVND (reference sequence).

V gene TRBV20-1 combines with J gene TRBJ2-5; no firm D call. The CDR3 is made up of 13 amino acids. The germline V gene has CDR1 DFQATT and CDR2 SNEGSKA (reference sequence). The V gene lost 4 bases and the J gene lost 5 bases, with 14 bases spanning the gap. The CDR3 is CSATDVNTETQYF. The DNA for the CDR3 is TGCAGTGCTACTGACGTGAACACGGAGACCCAGTACTTC.

The table lists this clone with a few counts. The rearrangement uses TRBV18 and TRBJ1-2; no clear D gene. Germline V lookup: CDR1 KGHSH, CDR2 LQKENI. Trimming removed 2 bases at V and 5 bases at J, with 12 bases between. The CDR3 is made up of 14 amino acids. In nucleotides, the CDR3 is TGTGCCAGCTCACCAGAGGGTAGGAGGTATGGCTACACCTTC. It codes for CASSPEGRRYGYTF. Using reference TRBV18 and TRBJ1-2 for the parts outside the CDR3, the full variable domain is NAGVMQNPRHLVRRRGQEARLRCSPMKGHSHVYWYRQLPEEGLKFMVYLQKENIIDESGMPKERFSAEFPKEGPSILRIQQVVRGDSAAYFCASSPEGRRYGYTFGSGTRLTVV.

This clone was observed a few times. The V call is TRBV4-2, the J call TRBJ1-2; possibly TRBD1 for D (5 bases). Trimming took off 4 bases at V and 8 bases at J, with 14 bases between the two ends. Germline V gene data show CDR1 as LGHNA and CDR2 as YNFKEQ. The CDR3 is 13 amino acids. CDR3 loop: CASSPWGDRGYTF. The CDR3 DNA reads TGTGCCAGCAGCCCTTGGGGGGACCGAGGCTACACCTTC.

The chain joins TRBV3-1 (or the pseudogene TRBV3-2) to TRBJ2-7; 11 bases line up with TRBD2. Germline V gene lookup returns CDR1 LGHDT and CDR2 YNNKEL (reference sequence). V shed 6 bases and J 0 bases; nucleotides not matched to a gene: 10. The CDR3 extends over 17 amino acids. The CDR3 bases are TGTGCCAGCAGGTCGGGACCTAGCGGGGGGAGCTCCTACGAGCAGTACTTC. Translation: CASRSGPSGGSSYEQYF.

J is TRBJ2-7 and V is TRBV5-1; 7 bases align to TRBD1. Trimming removed 0 bases from V and 4 bases from J; junction bases left unmatched: 7. CDR1 is SGHRS, CDR2 YFSETQ, per germline. The CDR3 is 15 amino acids. The CDR3 DNA reads TGCGCCAGCAGCTTGGGGGTAGGGGGCAAGTACGAGCAGTACTTC. Its translation: CASSLGVGGKYEQYF.

This sequence joins TRBV5-1 and TRBJ2-2, with D possibly matching TRBD2 (6 bases). The V and J ends lost 5 bases and 3 bases respectively, with 8 bases between them. Looked up from germline, CDR1 is SGHRS and CDR2 is YFSETQ. The CDR3 runs 13 residues. CDR3 amino acids: CASREGHTGELFF. The CDR3 DNA is TGCGCCAGCAGGGAGGGGCACACCGGGGAGCTGTTTTTT.

This clone came up once. This chain links TRBV21-1 with TRBJ1-1; the table's D call of TRBD1 was not tested on the DNA. TRBV21-1 is reported as a pseudogene. The CDR3 totals 15 residues. The CDR3 here is CASRRTGGADTEAFF. CDR3 bases: TGTGCCAGCAGGAGGACAGGGGGCGCAGACACTGAAGCTTTCTTT.

V usage is TRBV2 and J usage is TRBJ1-1; no firm D call. This CDR3 comprises 17 residues. V was clipped by 4 bases and J by 1 base, with 19 bases between them. From germline, CDR1 is SNHLY and CDR2 FYNNEI. This CDR3 is CASSVVAGNSGNTEAFF. DNA for the CDR3: TGTGCCAGCAGTGTGGTGGCTGGAAATTCAGGGAACACTGAAGCTTTCTTT.

This clone was detected only a few times. V gene TRBV7-2 combines with J gene TRBJ1-6, with 7 bases identical to TRBD1. CDR3 length: 16 residues. Germline V gene sequence: CDR1 SGHTA, CDR2 FQGNSA. The trim removed 5 bases at V and 9 bases at J, leaving 13 bases unmatched. The CDR3 DNA is TGTGCCAGCAGCCCCAGGGACAGTAGGGGAAGTTCACCCCTCCACTTT. Its protein product is CASSPRDSRGSSPLHF.

This chain connects TRBV29-1 to TRBJ2-5, with D possibly being TRBD2 (5 bases). The CDR3 consists of 13 residues. Germline V lookup: CDR1 SQVTM, CDR2 ANQGSEA. Trimming took off 8 bases at V and 2 bases at J, with 15 bases between the two ends. CDR3: CSTTGELQETQYF. CDR3 nucleotide sequence: TGCAGCACCACTGGGGAGTTGCAAGAGACCCAGTACTTC.

The DNA for the CDR3 is TGTGCCAGCAGACCGGGACAGGGGGAATTTTCACCCCTCCACTTT. Encoded protein: CASRPGQGEFSPLHF. V usage is TRBV6-5 and J usage is TRBJ1-6; 11 bases line up with TRBD1. CDR1 and CDR2 (germline): MNHEY, SVGAGI. The V gene end was trimmed by 6 bases and the J gene end by 9 bases; junction bases not matched to a gene: 7. This CDR3 spans 15 amino acids.

The sample holds a few counts of this clone. This chain uses TRBV27 with TRBJ1-4, with a tentative D call TRBD1 (6 bases). Germline CDR1 and CDR2: MNHEY and SMNVEV (reference sequence). The CDR3 spans 12 residues. Trimming shortened V by 2 bases and J by 10 bases, and 8 bases separated the two germline ends. CDR3 nucleotide sequence: TGTGCCAGCAGTTTAGAAGGGGGAAAACTGTTTTTT. It translates to CASSLEGGKLFF.

This chain links TRBV10-3 with TRBJ2-1, with 9 positions matching TRBD1. Looked up from germline, CDR1 is ENHRY and CDR2 is SYGVKD. After removal of 4 bases from V and 9 bases from J, the junction contained 7 bases not matched to a gene. This CDR3 is 14 amino acids long. Here the CDR3 DNA reads TGTGCCATCAGTGGGGGACAGGGCTTCGGTGAGCAGTTCTTC. Residues: CAISGGQGFGEQFF.

J is TRBJ1-2 and V is TRBV27; TRBD1 aligns across 9 bases. Germline V gene lookup returns CDR1 MNHEY and CDR2 SMNVEV (reference sequence). CDR3 size: 14 residues. Trimming cost V 6 bases and J 5 bases; bases outside gene matches: 7. The CDR3 region is CASSPLTGGYGYTF. The CDR3 nucleotides are TGTGCCAGCAGCCCATTGACAGGGGGATATGGCTACACCTTC.

This clone qualifies as medium-sized. The chain carries TRBV28 and TRBJ2-2, with D hard to call. The CDR3 sequence is 14 residues long. Trimming took off 11 bases at V and 3 bases at J, with 16 bases between the two ends. In germline, CDR1 is MDHEN, CDR2 SYDVKM. CDR3 in DNA: TGTGCCGCCCGACGAGGATCGGACACCGGGGAGCTGTTTTTT. This translates into CAARRGSDTGELFF.

This clone came up a few times. The chain links TRBV7-8 to TRBJ2-2; TRBD1 is a possible D gene (5 bases). Trimming removed 2 bases from V and 7 bases from J, with 11 bases in between. The CDR3 covers 14 residues. Germline CDR1 SGHVS, CDR2 FQNEAQ. The CDR3 is CASSLSTQGGELFF. The CDR3 DNA reads as TGTGCCAGCAGCTTATCGACCCAGGGCGGGGAGCTGTTTTTT.